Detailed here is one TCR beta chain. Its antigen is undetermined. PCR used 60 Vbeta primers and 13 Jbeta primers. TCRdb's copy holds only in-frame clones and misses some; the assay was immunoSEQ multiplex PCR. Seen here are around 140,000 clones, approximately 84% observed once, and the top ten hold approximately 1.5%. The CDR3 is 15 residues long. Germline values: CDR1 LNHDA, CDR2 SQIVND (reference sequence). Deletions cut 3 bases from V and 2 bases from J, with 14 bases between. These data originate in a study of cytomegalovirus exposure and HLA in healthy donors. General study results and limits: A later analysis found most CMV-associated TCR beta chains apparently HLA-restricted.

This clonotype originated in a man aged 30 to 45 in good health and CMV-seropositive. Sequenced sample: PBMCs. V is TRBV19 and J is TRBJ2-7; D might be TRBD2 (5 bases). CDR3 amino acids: CASSMLRVSAYEQYF. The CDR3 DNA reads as TGTGCCAGTAGTATGCTTAGGGTTAGCGCCTACGAGCAGTACTTC.